One sample yielded the 3 T cell receptor beta chains listed below, sequenced in a study of tumor and adjacent non-tumor tissue in lung cancer. The template was RNA from unsorted bulk tissue. The library came from three nested PCR rounds adapted from ARM-PCR protocols. Each CDR3 protein is one row after TCRdb ran MiXCR on the multiplex PCR reads. The data show about 93,000 distinct CDR3 sequences, around 64% seen once. Sequencing used lung tumor tissue. These receptor sequences come from a man aged 60 to 75 with non-small cell lung cancer.

The V call is TRBV20-1, the J call TRBJ1-1, with 12 bases lining up with TRBD1. With 4 bases clipped from V and 3 bases from J, the junction kept 9 bases outside the gene matches. The germline gives CDR1 DFQATT, CDR2 SNEGSKA (reference sequence). This CDR3 is built from 16 residues. Here the CDR3 reads CSATWDRGRVDTEAFF. The DNA of the CDR3 is TGCAGTGCTACCTGGGACAGGGGGCGCGTTGACACTGAAGCTTTCTTT.

DNA of the CDR3: TGTGCCAGCAGCGTCAAACAGGGGGATAACTATGGCTACACCTTC. The encoded protein is CASSVKQGDNYGYTF. V is TRBV7-9 and J is TRBJ1-2, with 8 bases identical to TRBD1. J was trimmed by 1 base and V by 5 bases; bases with no gene match: 6. This CDR3 comprises 15 residues. Germline CDR1 reads SEHNR; CDR2 reads FQNEAQ (reference sequence).

Comment on this clonotype: This likely comes from a read error, as the CDR3 has no conserved phenylalanine or tryptophan at its end. J is TRBJ1-2 and V is TRBV10-2; no firm D call. V lost 7 bases and J 1 base, leaving 10 bases between the germline ends. CDR1 and CDR2 (germline): WSHSY, SAAADI. The CDR3 sequence is 13 residues long. CDR3 in amino acids: CASTQTLNYGYTS. The CDR3 DNA follows: TGCGCCAGCACACAGACCCTTAACTATGGCTACACCTCC.